This passage covers 16 T cell receptor beta chains from one sample sequenced in a study of T cells in Graves' hyperthyroidism and ophthalmopathy. Authors of the study amplified TCR beta CDR3 regions from RNA transcripts. TCR CDR3 underwent first-round RT-PCR with the HTBI primer set. A single record per CDR3 protein comes from TCRdb applying MiXCR to the multiplex PCR reads. The top ten hold 55% to 60% of the sample, which has 300,000 or so distinct CDR3 sequences, about a sixth seen once. Material for sequencing was blood. These receptors came from a woman aged 55-69 years with Graves' ophthalmopathy.

This clonotype was seen more than once but under ten times. The rearrangement links TRBV12-3 or TRBV12-4 to TRBJ2-2; D is ambiguous. The CDR3 has 13 amino acids. V was cut by 3 bases and J by 6 bases, with 8 bases left in between. The CDR3 protein is CASSLQLPGELFF. CDR3 DNA sequence: TGTGCCAGCAGTTTGCAACTGCCCGGGGAGCTGTTTTTT.

The sample holds many counts of this clonotype. V gene TRBV2 combines with J gene TRBJ2-5; 14 bases match TRBD2. This CDR3 contains 14 residues. Trimming at V came to 6 bases and at J to 5 bases, leaving 2 bases not matched to a gene. The germline V gene encodes CDR1 SNHLY and CDR2 FYNNEI. CDR3 in amino acids: CASRGLAGVETQYF. The DNA for the CDR3 is TGTGCCAGCAGGGGACTAGCGGGAGTGGAGACCCAGTACTTC.

The gene calls are TRBV28 and TRBJ1-5; D unclear. Trimming left V 1 base short and J 12 bases short, with 19 bases between. The CDR3 loop spans 15 amino acids. Germline CDR1 and CDR2: MDHEN and SYDVKM. For the CDR3, the DNA is TGTGCCAGCAGTTTATCAACTACTATTGGGTCTCGCCAGCATTTT. Translated, it gives CASSLSTTIGSRQHF.

This clonotype was observed a few times. The gene calls are TRBV27 and TRBJ2-7; 13 nucleotides align to TRBD2. Germline V lookup: CDR1 MNHEY, CDR2 SMNVEV (reference sequence). V gave up 9 bases and J gave up 5 bases; unmatched junction bases: 7. There are 14 residues in the CDR3. CDR3 bases: TGTGCCAGGGCAGGACTAGCGGGAGATCACGAGCAGTACTTC. Encoded protein: CARAGLAGDHEQYF.

This clonotype was observed at least ten times. The chain employs TRBV6-2 or TRBV6-3 and TRBJ1-2; 7 bases fit TRBD1. Per germline, CDR1 MNHEY and CDR2 SVGEGT. J lost 4 bases, V lost 5 bases, and 1 base had no gene match. This CDR3 region has 12 residues. The CDR3 protein is CASSNRGYGYTF. CDR3 coding DNA: TGTGCCAGCAGTAACAGGGGCTATGGCTACACCTTC.

The genes are TRBV19 and TRBJ2-3; 8 bases fit TRBD1. With V trimmed by 7 bases and J by 3 bases, 12 bases remained unmatched. Germline assignment: CDR1 LNHDA and CDR2 SQIVND (reference sequence). CDR3 length: 16 residues. CDR3 DNA: TGTGCCAGTAACCACGAGGACAGGGTTTGTACAGATACGCAGTATTTT. This sequence encodes CASNHEDRVCTDTQYF.

This clonotype was seen many times. V is TRBV7-2 and J is TRBJ2-3; D gene uncertain. The germline gives CDR1 SGHTA, CDR2 FQGNSA. This CDR3 is built from 14 residues. Trimming left V 3 bases short and J 0 bases short, with 7 bases between. In DNA form, the CDR3 reads TGTGCCAGCAGCTTTCGGGCCAGCACAGATACGCAGTATTTT. Its translation is CASSFRASTDTQYF.

This clonotype was observed at least ten times. The chain employs TRBV11-2 and TRBJ1-1; D is ambiguous. The CDR3 is made up of 14 amino acids. Trimming took 1 base from V and 4 from J, leaving 10 bases between them. Germline CDR1 is SGHAT and CDR2 is FQNNGV. The CDR3 region is CASSLAPGLTEAFF. CDR3 DNA sequence: TGTGCCAGCAGCTTAGCTCCAGGCCTCACTGAAGCTTTCTTT.

Regarding this clonotype: A much larger clone sits a single nucleotide away, making a read error possible. The chain combines TRBV9 with TRBJ2-7; TRBD2 matches at 7 bases. With the DNA end fitting TRBJ2-1 better, the J assignment may be wrong. The CDR3 runs 15 residues. In germline, CDR1 is SGDLS, CDR2 YYNGEE. The DNA of the CDR3 is TGTGCCAGCAGTACTCTAGCGGCTAATTCCTACGAGCAGTTCTTC. It is translated as CASSTLAANSYEQFF.

The CDR3: CASTRGRPSGANVLTF. The CDR3 region has the DNA TGTGCCAGCACCCGAGGTCGGCCCTCTGGGGCCAACGTCCTGACTTTC. This rearrangement joins TRBV11-2 to TRBJ2-6; D is undetermined. The CDR3 contains 16 residues. Germline-derived CDR1 and CDR2 are SGHAT and FQNNGV. Trimming left V 7 bases short and J 0 bases short, with 13 bases between.

The sample holds many counts of this clonotype. The chain combines TRBV20-1 with TRBJ2-1; 9 nucleotides agree with TRBD2. The ends lost 2 bases at V and 6 bases at J; junction bases unmatched: 5. The CDR3 has 14 residues. The germline V gene has CDR1 DFQATT and CDR2 SNEGSKA (reference sequence). CDR3 sequence: CSARQRGGVNEQFF. The CDR3 coding sequence is TGCAGTGCTAGACAGCGCGGGGGGGTCAATGAGCAGTTCTTC.

This clonotype showed up just a few times. The genes are TRBV9 and TRBJ1-2; the D is unclear. The CDR3 consists of 16 residues. Trimming shortened V by 0 bases and J by 3 bases, and 15 bases separated the two germline ends. Germline V gives CDR1 SGDLS, CDR2 YYNGEE. CDR3 in DNA: TGTGCCAGCAGCGTAGCCGAAATGACGGAACACTATGGCTACACCTTC. Translation: CASSVAEMTEHYGYTF. The full variable domain, with the rest looked up from reference TRBV9 and TRBJ1-2, is DSGVTQTPKHLITATGQRVTLRCSPRSGDLSVYWYQQSLDQGLQFLIQYYNGEERAKGNILERFSAQQFPDLHSELNLSSLELGDSALYFCASSVAEMTEHYGYTFGSGTRLTVV.

There are many counts of this clonotype. The chain recombines TRBV5-1 with TRBJ2-7; tentatively, D is TRBD1 (6 bases). V lost 0 bases, J lost 0 bases, and 13 bases lay in between. This CDR3 comprises 16 residues. Germline loops: CDR1 SGHRS, CDR2 YFSETQ. Written as DNA, the CDR3 is TGCGCCAGCAGCTTGGACAGGGCCTCCCTCTCCTACGAGCAGTACTTC. It specifies CASSLDRASLSYEQYF.

Points on this clonotype: The junction departs from the called germline gene at one end, perhaps through a read error. This chain joins TRBV7-7 and TRBJ2-5; D not resolved. Germline loops: CDR1 SSHAT, CDR2 FNYEAQ (reference sequence). There are 15 residues in the CDR3. The CDR3 DNA follows: TGTGCTAGCAGTCAAAGGGCCGTGGAACGAGAGACCCAGTACTTC. Translating gives CASSQRAVERETQYF. The full variable domain, its missing parts supplied by reference TRBV7-7 and TRBJ2-5, is GAGVSQSPRYKVTKRGQDVTLRCDPISSHATLYWYQQALGQGPEFLTYFNYEAQPDKSGLPSDRFSAERPEGSISTLTIQRTEQRDSAMYRCASSQRAVERETQYFGPGTRLLVL.

Only a few counts were recorded for this clonotype. The gene calls are TRBV7-2 and TRBJ1-2; perhaps TRBD1 as D (6 bases). The CDR3 runs 15 residues. V lost 5 bases to trimming and J lost 7 bases, with 20 bases between them. CDR1 is SGHTA, CDR2 FQGNSA, per germline. Here the CDR3 reads CASSPMAAGAGGYTF. In DNA, the CDR3 is TGTGCCAGCAGCCCTATGGCCGCGGGGGCGGGTGGCTACACCTTC.

This clonotype came up a few times. The chain combines TRBV7-2 with TRBJ1-6; 9 nucleotides align to TRBD1. The germline CDR1 and CDR2 sequences are SGHTA and FQGNSA. With V trimmed by 4 bases and J by 10 bases, 8 bases remained unmatched. The CDR3 extends over 15 amino acids. The CDR3 region has the DNA TGTGCCAGCAGCTCAAGACAGGGGGAAGGGTCACCCCTCCACTTT. Translating it yields CASSSRQGEGSPLHF.